Reported below is one T cell receptor beta chain. The record originates from a study of blood T cell repertoires in COVID-19. Study overall: Spain, Italy and the United States supplied samples that represented acute and convalescent COVID-19. T cells, B-cell-depleted T cells, or PBMCs provided the cDNA or gDNA that served as material.

Germline assignment: CDR1 SGHVS and CDR2 FNYEAQ. This CDR3 has 16 residues. V lost 5 bases and J lost 0, with 14 bases in between. Authors' processing steps: Quantification of nucleated cells was approximated via reference gene primer amplification. Clones were sequenced by immunoSEQ multiplex PCR, and TCRdb holds only the in-frame ones, with some missing. The V and J calls and clone size come from that table; D and trimming were worked out from the DNA. The table lists about 100,000 clones, approximately 87% of them singletons. This receptor was taken from a human donor in a cohort sampled during active COVID-19. The J gene is TRBJ1-3, the V gene TRBV7-6; D might be TRBD1 (5 bases). Sequencing was performed on peripheral blood. CDR3 in DNA: TGTGCCAGCAGCCCTGGACCGGGACTCTCTGGAAACACCATATATTTT. The encoded protein is CASSPGPGLSGNTIYF.